The rows below give T cell receptor beta chains drawn from one sample of a study of graft-versus-host responses after intestinal transplantation. Measured with immunoSEQ multiplex PCR; TCRdb has only the in-frame clones, and not every one. Of over a thousand clones listed, around 80% are singletons. Sequenced material: ileum tissue, taken 7 days after intestinal transplantation. The receptors come from a human patient who received an intestinal transplant, so some T cells may come from the graft donor. Each CDR3 is given with its conserved first and last residue. D genes are given only for firm matches. Rows may omit the clone size; those that give it use once, few, many or a size class.

TRBD1	TRBJ2-5	TRBV30	NA	CAWSRGLGETQYF	TGTGCCTGGAGCAGGGGGCTGGGCGAGACCCAGTACTTC
TRBD1	TRBJ1-1	TRBV6-5	once	CASRLSGGSVTEAFF	TGTGCCAGCAGGCTATCAGGGGGCTCGGTCACTGAAGCTTTCTTT
NA	TRBJ2-7	TRBV27	NA	CASSLLLAGHPGEQYF	TGTGCCAGCAGTTTATTGTTGGCAGGACATCCTGGTGAGCAGTACTTC
NA	TRBJ1-2	TRBV11-3	NA	CASRQGGAGYTF	TGTGCCAGCAGGCAGGGAGGAGCCGGCTACACCTTC
TRBD2	TRBJ2-7	TRBV11-2	NA	CASSSGLAGRLEQYF	TGTGCCAGCAGCTCTGGGCTAGCGGGACGCCTGGAGCAGTACTTC
NA	TRBJ1-1	TRBV27	few	CASSLIGEASTEAFF	TGTGCCAGCAGTTTAATCGGAGAGGCCTCCACTGAAGCTTTCTTT
TRBD1	TRBJ2-1	TRBV10-1	NA	CASSGQTGTGRDEQFF	TGCGCCAGCAGTGGACAGACCGGGACAGGGAGGGATGAGCAGTTCTTC
NA	TRBJ1-1	TRBV21-1	once	CASRTFVATPIRTEAFF	TGTGCCAGCAGAACGTTTGTAGCTACACCAATTCGCACTGAAGCTTTCTTT
NA	TRBJ1-1	TRBV10-2	once	CASSALRGANTEAFF	TGCGCCAGCAGTGCCCTCCGGGGGGCAAACACTGAAGCTTTCTTT
NA	TRBJ2-1	TRBV4-1	NA	CASSQDLGSLEKFF	TGCGCCAGCAGCCAAGACCTCGGCTCACTCGAGAAGTTCTTC
NA	TRBJ2-2	TRBV18	NA	CASSPVQTNTGELFF	TGTGCCAGCTCACCGGTACAGACGAACACCGGGGAGCTGTTTTTT
NA	TRBJ1-2	TRBV6-5	NA	CASSEVSANYGYTF	TGTGCCAGCAGTGAGGTTAGCGCTAACTATGGCTACACCTTC
NA	TRBJ2-6	TRBV6-6	few	CASSIGGGANVLTF	TGTGCCAGCAGTATAGGGGGTGGGGCCAACGTCCTGACTTTC
NA	TRBJ1-2	TRBV6-6	few	CASSYSAEHYGYTF	TGTGCCAGCAGTTACTCCGCTGAGCACTATGGCTACACCTTC
TRBD2	TRBJ2-3	TRBV7-2	few	CASSPQRGSTDTQYF	TGTGCCAGCAGCCCACAGCGGGGCAGCACAGATACGCAGTATTTT
TRBD2	TRBJ2-7	TRBV5-4	NA	CASSPAGGQSYEQYF	TGTGCCAGCAGCCCAGCGGGGGGGCAATCCTACGAGCAGTACTTC
NA	TRBJ1-2	TRBV25-1	NA	CASSMGIELGRAYGYTF	TGTGCCAGCAGTATGGGAATAGAACTGGGAAGGGCCTATGGCTACACCTTC
TRBD2	TRBJ2-1	TRBV4-2	NA	CASSQAAGGVDEQFF	TGTGCCAGCAGCCAAGCCGCGGGGGGAGTCGATGAGCAGTTCTTC
NA	TRBJ1-2	TRBV7-2	NA	CAREGSEGSGHGYTF	TGTGCCAGAGAGGGTTCCGAGGGCTCAGGGCATGGCTACACCTTC
TRBD1	TRBJ1-1	TRBV6-1	NA	CASSQTGGANTEAFF	TGTGCCAGCAGCCAGACAGGGGGCGCGAACACTGAAGCTTTCTTT
TRBD1	TRBJ2-7	TRBV28	NA	CASSLFGQGKEQYF	TGTGCCAGCAGTTTATTTGGACAGGGGAAGGAGCAGTACTTC
NA	TRBJ2-7	TRBV19	few	CASSIDTEGTYEQYF	TGTGCCAGTAGTATAGATACAGAAGGAACCTACGAGCAGTACTTC
TRBD1	TRBJ1-2	TRBV6-1	once	CASTLTGIHGYTF	TGTGCCAGCACTTTGACAGGGATTCATGGCTACACCTTC
NA	TRBJ2-1	TRBV7-9	NA	CASSLLVLNEQFF	TGTGCCAGCAGCTTACTAGTACTGAATGAGCAGTTCTTC
NA	TRBJ1-3	TRBV7-6	once	CASSTLSGIGNTIYF	TGTGCCAGCAGCACCCTTAGTGGGATCGGAAACACCATATATTTT
NA	TRBJ2-7	TRBV6-5	once	CASVARGSEQYF	TGTGCCAGTGTCGCCCGGGGAAGCGAGCAGTACTTC